What follows is one TCR beta chain and its context. The data stem from a study of cytomegalovirus exposure and HLA in healthy donors. Study as a whole: Samples from HLA-typed donors yielded approximately 88 million unique TCRs in an early data release.

PCR employed 60 Vbeta and 13 Jbeta primers. Profiling relied on immunoSEQ multiplex PCR, and the TCRdb table lists in-frame clones only, not all of them. The sample holds about 110,000 clones, roughly 68% seen once. The CDR3 is 13 amino acids. Trimming took 0 bases from V and 5 from J, leaving 6 bases between them. Germline CDR1 and CDR2: SGHDT and YYEEEE. Sequences were obtained from PBMCs. The V call is TRBV5-6, the J call TRBJ1-5; D gene uncertain. This sequence was found in a woman aged 25 to 39 in good health and CMV-seronegative. The CDR3, as DNA: TGTGCCAGCAGCTTGGGAGGTTATCAGCCCCAGCATTTT. This gives the protein CASSLGGYQPQHF.